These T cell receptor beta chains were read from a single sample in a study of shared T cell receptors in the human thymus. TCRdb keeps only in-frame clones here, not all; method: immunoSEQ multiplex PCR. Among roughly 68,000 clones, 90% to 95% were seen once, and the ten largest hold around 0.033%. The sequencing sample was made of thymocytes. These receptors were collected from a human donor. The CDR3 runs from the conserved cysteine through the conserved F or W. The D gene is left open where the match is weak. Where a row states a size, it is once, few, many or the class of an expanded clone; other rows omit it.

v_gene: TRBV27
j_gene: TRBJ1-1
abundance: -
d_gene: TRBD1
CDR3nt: TGTGCCAGCAGCCCTGGGGACACAGGGGCACTAGAAGCTTTCTTT
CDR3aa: CASSPGDTGALEAFF

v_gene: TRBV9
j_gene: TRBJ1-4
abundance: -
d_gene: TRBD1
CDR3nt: TGTGCCAGCAGCGTAGGGGGACAGCCTAATGAAAAACTGTTTTTT
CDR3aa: CASSVGGQPNEKLFF

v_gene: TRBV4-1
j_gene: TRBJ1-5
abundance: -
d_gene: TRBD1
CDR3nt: TGCGCCAGCAGCCAAGCCACAGGGGGCAATCAGCCCCAGCATTTT
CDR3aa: CASSQATGGNQPQHF

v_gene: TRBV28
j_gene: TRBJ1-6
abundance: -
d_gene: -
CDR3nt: TGTGCCAGCAGCCCAGTCCGAGAGGATAATTCACCCCTCCACTTT
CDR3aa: CASSPVREDNSPLHF

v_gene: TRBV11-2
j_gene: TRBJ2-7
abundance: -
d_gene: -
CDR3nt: TGTGCCAGCAGCTTAGTGGTCTGCGGCAGGGGCGACGAGCAGTACTTC
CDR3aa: CASSLVVCGRGDEQYF

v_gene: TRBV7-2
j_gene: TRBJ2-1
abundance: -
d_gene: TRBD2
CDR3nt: TGTGCCAGCAGCTTAGTAGCGGGGGGTAAGGTGAATGAGCAGTTCTTC
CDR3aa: CASSLVAGGKVNEQFF

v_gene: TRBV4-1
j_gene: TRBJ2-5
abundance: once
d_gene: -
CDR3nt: TGCGCCAGCAGCCAACTCGGCGAGTGGGTACAAGAGACCCAGTACTTC
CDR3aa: CASSQLGEWVQETQYF

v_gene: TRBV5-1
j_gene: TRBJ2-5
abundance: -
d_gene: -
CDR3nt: TGCGCCAGCAGCTTGGAACTAGTAGGAGAGACCCAGTACTTC
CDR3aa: CASSLELVGETQYF

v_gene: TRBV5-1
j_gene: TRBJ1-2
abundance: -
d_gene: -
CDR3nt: TGCGCCAGCAGCTTGGAGCACATTGGGAGGGAGGGTGGCTACACCTTC
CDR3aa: CASSLEHIGREGGYTF

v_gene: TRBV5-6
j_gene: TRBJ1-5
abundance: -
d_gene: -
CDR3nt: TGTGCCAGCAGCTTGGTGGGTCGCAATCAGCCCCAGCATTTT
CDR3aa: CASSLVGRNQPQHF

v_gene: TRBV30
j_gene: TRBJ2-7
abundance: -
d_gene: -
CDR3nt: TGTGCCTGGAGTGTACAGGGTAGGGGGGGTGAGCAGTACTTC
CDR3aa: CAWSVQGRGGEQYF

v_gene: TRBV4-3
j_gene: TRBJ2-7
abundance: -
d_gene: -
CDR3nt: TGCGCCAGCAGCCCCTCCGGGACTCCCGATCTGGAGCAGTACTTC
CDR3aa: CASSPSGTPDLEQYF

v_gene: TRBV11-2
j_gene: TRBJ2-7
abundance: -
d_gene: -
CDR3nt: TGTGCCAGCAGCTCGGTTCGGGGGCGGCGTGAGCAGTACTTC
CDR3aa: CASSSVRGRREQYF

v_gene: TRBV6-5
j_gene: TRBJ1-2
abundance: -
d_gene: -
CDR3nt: TGTGCCAGCAGTTACTCGAGATGGTTCGATGGCTACACCTTC
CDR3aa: CASSYSRWFDGYTF

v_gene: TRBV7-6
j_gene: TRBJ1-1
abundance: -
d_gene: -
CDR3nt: TGTGCCAGCAGCCCAAAGTCCACGGGAGGGGAAGCTTTCTTT
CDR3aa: CASSPKSTGGEAFF

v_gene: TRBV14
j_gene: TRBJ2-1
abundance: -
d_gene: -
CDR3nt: TGTGCCAGCAGCCAAGAAAGGCGGACGAACAGCTCCTACAATGAGCAGTTCTTC
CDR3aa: CASSQERRTNSSYNEQFF

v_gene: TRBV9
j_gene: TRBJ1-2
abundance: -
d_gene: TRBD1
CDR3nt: TGTGCCAGCAGCTTTGACAGGGATGGGCTGGCTGGCTACACCTTC
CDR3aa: CASSFDRDGLAGYTF

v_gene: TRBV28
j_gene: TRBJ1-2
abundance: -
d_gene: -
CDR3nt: TGTGCCAGCAGTCCCGACATCGGACAGACCAACTATCCTCCCCTAGACACCTTC
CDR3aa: CASSPDIGQTNYPPLDTF

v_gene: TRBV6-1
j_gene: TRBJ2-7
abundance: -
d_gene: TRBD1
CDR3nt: TGTGCCAGCAGTGAAGCCCAGGGGGTCTACGAGCAGTACTTC
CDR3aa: CASSEAQGVYEQYF

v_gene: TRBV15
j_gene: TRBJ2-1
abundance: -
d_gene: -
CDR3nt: TGTGCCACCAGCAGACCGACTAGCTCCTACAATGAGCAGTTCTTC
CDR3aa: CATSRPTSSYNEQFF

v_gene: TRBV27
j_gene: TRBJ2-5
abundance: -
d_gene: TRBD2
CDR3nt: TGTGCCAGCAGTTCCTCGAGCGGGGGGGCGGGCGAGACCCAGTACTTC
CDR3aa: CASSSSSGGAGETQYF

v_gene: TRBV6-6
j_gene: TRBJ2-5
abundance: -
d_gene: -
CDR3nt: TGTGCCAGCAGTTACGGTGGGAAGGAAAAGACCCAGTACTTC
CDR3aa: CASSYGGKEKTQYF

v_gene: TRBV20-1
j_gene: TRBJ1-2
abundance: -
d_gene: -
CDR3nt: TGCAGTGCTAGAGATTGGGATGGCTACACCTTC
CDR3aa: CSARDWDGYTF

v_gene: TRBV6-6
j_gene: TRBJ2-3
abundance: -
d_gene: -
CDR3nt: TGTGCCTGCACGGTTTCTTTTACGTTACCCACAGATACGCAGTATTTT
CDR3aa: CACTVSFTLPTDTQYF

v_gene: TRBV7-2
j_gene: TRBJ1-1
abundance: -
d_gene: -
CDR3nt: TGTGCCAGCAGCTTCTTACCGGGACCCCAGATAGGAGACACTGAAGCTTTCTTT
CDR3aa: CASSFLPGPQIGDTEAFF